Below, one TCR beta chain is given with its context. This table comes from immunoSEQ multiplex PCR, and its TCRdb copy is limited to in-frame clones, with some not included. The sample records about 35,000 clones, around 80% being singletons. The germline V gene has CDR1 MGHRA and CDR2 YSYEKL. This CDR3 is built from 15 residues. Trimming took 1 base from V and 6 from J; bases not matched to a gene: 3. The data were taken from a study of STAT5B mutations in CD4+ large granular lymphocyte leukemia. This TCR derives from a human donor in good health. Sequenced input: CD4+ T cells from blood buffy coats. The J gene is TRBJ2-3, the V gene TRBV4-1, with 11 positions matching TRBD1. CDR3: CASSQAGTGGDTQYF. DNA for the CDR3: TGCGCCAGCAGCCAAGCAGGGACAGGGGGGGATACGCAGTATTTT.